The 26 T cell receptor beta chains below all came from one sample that was sequenced in a study of Graves' ophthalmopathy and Graves' hyperthyroidism. TCR beta CDR3 amplification used RNA transcripts. Amplification began with first-round RT-PCR using HTBI primers, then second-round multiplex PCR was performed. TCRdb ran MiXCR on the multiplex PCR reads and lists one entry per CDR3 protein. Of tens of thousands of distinct CDR3 sequences listed, under 65% were seen once; the top ten hold roughly a sixth. Input material: peripheral blood. Receptors were obtained from an adult man with Graves' ophthalmopathy.

Turning to this clonotype: At one of its ends the junction is not consistent with the germline gene, which may arise from a read error. The DNA of the CDR3 is TGTGCCAGTAGTATGACAGGGGACAACGTCCTGACTTTC. As protein: CASSMTGDNVLTF. V usage is TRBV19 and J usage is TRBJ2-6; 8 bases are shared with TRBD1. Germline V gene data show CDR1 as LNHDA and CDR2 as SQIVND (reference sequence). CDR3 size: 13 residues.

In this sample, this clonotype turned up a few times. This chain links TRBV7-2 with TRBJ1-3, with 7 positions matching TRBD1. With 8 bases clipped from V and 0 bases from J, the junction kept 10 bases outside the gene matches. Germline loops: CDR1 SGHTA, CDR2 FQGNSA. There are 16 residues in the CDR3. CDR3 nucleotides: TGTGCCAGCTCACCACCGACAGGGATCTCTGGAAACACCATATATTTT. It translates to CASSPPTGISGNTIYF.

Of note for this clonotype: One base away lies a much larger clone, so this may be a sequencing read error. The limits of the CDR3 on the DNA are not certain, so only TCRdb's listed CDR3 is given. The rearrangement links TRBV14 to TRBJ1-1; the table assigns TRBD1, which was not confirmed against the DNA. Both ends counted, the CDR3 spans 13 residues. Looked up from germline, CDR1 is SGHDN and CDR2 is FVKESK. The CDR3 sequence: CASSFGGGSGASF.

V gene TRBV19 combines with J gene TRBJ1-1; D might be TRBD1 (5 bases). The germline gives CDR1 LNHDA, CDR2 SQIVND (reference sequence). This CDR3 spans 16 amino acids. Deletions cut 3 bases from V and 4 bases from J, with 18 bases between. The CDR3 here is CASSIPENQGLTEAFF. In nucleotides, the CDR3 is TGTGCCAGTAGTATTCCGGAGAATCAGGGTCTCACTGAAGCTTTCTTT.

The chain combines TRBV2 with TRBJ2-5, with D perhaps matching TRBD2 (5 bases). V was trimmed by 6 bases and J by 5 bases, leaving 22 bases between them. The CDR3 length is 16 residues. Germline values: CDR1 SNHLY, CDR2 FYNNEI. The CDR3 loop is CASSEASGPKGETQYF. CDR3 DNA: TGTGCCAGCAGCGAGGCCAGCGGACCGAAAGGGGAGACCCAGTACTTC.

The genes are TRBV10-3 and TRBJ1-6; D gene uncertain. This CDR3 has 12 residues. Trimming shortened V by 4 bases and J by 10 bases, and 8 bases separated the two germline ends. The V gene's germline CDR1 is ENHRY and CDR2 SYGVKD. CDR3 residues: CAISALLSPLHF. CDR3 in DNA: TGTGCCATCAGTGCCCTCCTGTCACCCCTCCACTTT.

The chain employs TRBV7-9 and TRBJ2-1; 12 nucleotides match TRBD1. With V trimmed by 5 bases and J by 5 bases, 7 bases remained unmatched. Germline V gene lookup returns CDR1 SEHNR and CDR2 FQNEAQ (reference sequence). This CDR3 is built from 16 residues. In DNA form, the CDR3 reads TGTGCCAGCAGCGACGGGGACAGGGGGCCGAACAATGAGCAGTTCTTC. Translated, it gives CASSDGDRGPNNEQFF. Based on the CDR3 plus reference TRBV7-9 and TRBJ2-1, the full variable domain is DTGVSQNPRHKITKRGQNVTFRCDPISEHNRLYWYRQTLGQGPEFLTYFQNEAQLEKSRLLSDRFSAERPKGSFSTLEIQRTEQGDSAMYLCASSDGDRGPNNEQFFGPGTRLTVL.

This clonotype was recorded only once. The rearrangement joins TRBV20-1 to TRBJ2-1; 10 bases are a match to TRBD2. The CDR3 extends over 14 amino acids. The germline gives CDR1 DFQATT, CDR2 SNEGSKA (reference sequence). V lost 3 bases to trimming and J lost 6 bases; unmatched junction nucleotides: 5. The CDR3 DNA is TGCAGTGCTAGCCCCAGCGGGAGGGGCAATGAGCAGTTCTTC. It encodes CSASPSGRGNEQFF.

This clonotype was seen at least ten times. This sequence joins TRBV30 and TRBJ1-6, with 8 bases that match TRBD1. V lost 4 bases, J lost 7 bases, and 3 bases stayed unmatched. Per germline, CDR1 GTSNPN and CDR2 SVGIG (reference sequence). The CDR3 is 13 residues long. Written as DNA, the CDR3 is TGTGCCTGGAACAGGGGGGGGAATTCACCCCTCCACTTT. Its translation is CAWNRGGNSPLHF.

This chain connects TRBV7-2 to TRBJ1-4; 8 nucleotides agree with TRBD1. This CDR3 contains 15 residues. The V gene's germline CDR1 is SGHTA and CDR2 FQGNSA. Trimming cost V 1 base and J 9 bases; bases outside gene matches: 7. The CDR3 is CASSLVAGGEKKLFF. CDR3 sequence (DNA): TGTGCCAGCAGCTTAGTGGCAGGGGGCGAGAAAAAACTGTTTTTT.

This clonotype was observed many times. The chain combines TRBV4-1 with TRBJ1-2, with TRBD1 matching 8 bases. There are 15 residues in the CDR3. Germline CDR1 MGHRA, CDR2 YSYEKL. Losses at the gene ends were 1 base for V and 3 bases for J; bases not matched to a gene: 4. For the CDR3, the DNA is TGCGCCAGCAGCCAAGCCCCAGGGGGCGACTATGGCTACACCTTC. It is translated as CASSQAPGGDYGYTF.

In its sample, this clonotype was seen many times. The CDR3: CASSGTGGRSPLHF. CDR3 sequence (DNA): TGCGCCAGCAGCGGGACAGGGGGCCGCTCACCCCTCCACTTT. The chain is built from TRBV5-1 and TRBJ1-6, with 12 bases identical to TRBD1. The V gene's germline CDR1 is SGHRS and CDR2 YFSETQ. The CDR3 extends over 14 amino acids. After removal of 4 bases from V and 10 bases from J, the junction contained 3 bases not matched to a gene.

This clonotype occurred many times. The rearrangement links TRBV5-4 to TRBJ2-6; D is unresolved. Germline-derived CDR1 and CDR2 are SGHNT and YYREEE (reference sequence). V shed 0 bases and J shed 4 bases, with 8 bases lying between them. This CDR3 has 15 residues. CDR3 nucleotides: TGTGCCAGCAGCTTGGTTACATCCGGGGCCAACGTCCTGACTTTC. Translating it yields CASSLVTSGANVLTF.

The CDR3 protein is CASTAPLPDRGTGELFF. The CDR3 nucleotides are TGTGCCAGCACCGCACCCCTCCCGGACAGGGGCACCGGGGAGCTGTTTTTT. This chain links TRBV7-9 with TRBJ2-2, with TRBD1 matching over 9 bases. CDR1 is SEHNR and CDR2 is FQNEAQ in the germline V gene (reference sequence). The V gene end was trimmed by 7 bases and the J gene end by 4 bases; junction bases not matched to a gene: 13. This CDR3 is built from 17 residues.

This clonotype rates as medium-sized. The CDR3, as DNA: TGTGCCAGCAGACCGACAGGGAGCACTGAAGCTTTCTTT. It specifies CASRPTGSTEAFF. This chain connects TRBV7-3 to TRBJ1-1; 7 bases fit TRBD1. Looked up from germline, CDR1 is SGHTA and CDR2 is FQGTGA. The CDR3 runs to 13 residues. The V segment lost 6 bases and the J segment 4 bases; nucleotides outside the gene matches: 5.

V gene TRBV2 combines with J gene TRBJ2-5; 12 bases line up with TRBD2. The V gene end was trimmed by 6 bases and the J gene end by 5 bases; junction bases not matched to a gene: 10. The CDR3 loop spans 16 amino acids. In germline, CDR1 is SNHLY, CDR2 FYNNEI. The chain's CDR3 is CASRDLAGGLTETQYF. The CDR3, as DNA: TGTGCCAGCAGGGACCTAGCGGGAGGGCTTACCGAGACCCAGTACTTC.

The genes are TRBV7-9 and TRBJ2-1; TRBD1 or TRBD2 may be the D gene (5 bases each). With 5 bases removed from V and 4 bases from J, the gap between germline ends came to 18 bases. Looked up from germline, CDR1 is SEHNR and CDR2 is FQNEAQ (reference sequence). CDR3 length: 16 residues. The CDR3: CASSGPWGSLYNEQFF. CDR3 in DNA: TGTGCCAGCAGCGGGCCCTGGGGGAGCCTATACAATGAGCAGTTCTTC.

The sample holds a few counts of this clonotype. This chain links TRBV25-1 with TRBJ2-2, with no clear D. Germline V CDR1 and CDR2: MGHDK, SYGVNS. The length of the CDR3 is 12 residues. V dropped 4 bases and J dropped 8 bases, with 8 bases sitting between them. CDR3 coding DNA: TGTGCCAGCAGTGGTGGAATTGGGGAGCTGTTTTTT. It is translated as CASSGGIGELFF. The full variable domain, completed using reference TRBV25-1 and TRBJ2-2, is EADIYQTPRYLVIGTGKKITLECSQTMGHDKMYWYQQDPGMELHLIHYSYGVNSTEKGDLSSESTVSRIRTEHFPLTLESARPSHTSQYLCASSGGIGELFFGEGSRLTVL.

A word on this clonotype: Being one base from a much bigger clone, this may be a read error. The chain combines TRBV6-2 or TRBV6-3 with TRBJ2-7, with 9 positions matching TRBD2. Germline values: CDR1 MNHEY, CDR2 SVGEGT. J gave up 5 bases and V 6 bases, and 8 bases lay outside the gene matches. This CDR3 is built from 14 residues. The CDR3, as DNA: TGTGCCAGCAGCCGACTAGCGGAGGCCGACGAGCAGTACTTC. It is translated as CASSRLAEADEQYF.

The rearrangement joins TRBV20-1 to TRBJ1-4; 8 bases agree with TRBD1. The CDR3 is 16 amino acids. V lost 3 bases, J lost 1 base, and 7 bases stayed unmatched. Germline-derived CDR1 and CDR2 are DFQATT and SNEGSKA (reference sequence). The CDR3 DNA follows: TGCAGTGCTAGTGAGAACAGGGGGGGAACTAATGAAAAACTGTTTTTT. As protein: CSASENRGGTNEKLFF.

This clonotype came up many times. It may be a read error: a sequence one base away is much more abundant. V is TRBV5-1 and J is TRBJ2-1, with D tentatively TRBD2 (5 bases). The CDR3 totals 16 residues. The V gene's germline CDR1 is SGHRS and CDR2 YFSETQ. Deletions cut 4 bases from V and 9 bases from J, with 23 bases between. CDR3 nucleotides: TGCGCCAGCAGCCCTCATAGCAAGGTCGAGGGCACTGAGCAGTTCTTC. Residues: CASSPHSKVEGTEQFF.

The V and J genes are TRBV5-1 and TRBJ2-1, with D maybe TRBD1 (6 bases). V was cut by 0 bases and J by 5 bases, with 12 bases left in between. CDR3 length equals 15 residues. CDR1 is SGHRS, CDR2 YFSETQ, per germline. CDR3 amino acids: CASSLGQGRDNEQFF. In DNA form, the CDR3 reads TGCGCCAGCAGCTTGGGCCAGGGGCGGGACAATGAGCAGTTCTTC.

This clonotype was recorded many times. V and J are TRBV7-2 and TRBJ1-6, with D possibly being TRBD1 (5 bases). This CDR3 is built from 18 residues. Trimming removed 1 base from V and 0 bases from J, with 13 bases in between. The germline CDR1 and CDR2 sequences are SGHTA and FQGNSA. This CDR3 reads CASSLVGAESSYNSPLHF. CDR3 coding DNA: TGTGCCAGCAGCTTAGTCGGGGCGGAGAGCTCCTATAATTCACCCCTCCACTTT.

Worth noting for this clonotype: The conserved phenylalanine or tryptophan is not found at the CDR3 terminus, so this likely reflects a read error. V is TRBV27 and J is TRBJ1-1; TRBD1 agrees at 9 bases. The junction had 6 bases not matched to a gene; V was cut back by 5 bases and J by 5 bases. The CDR3 is 14 residues long. CDR1 and CDR2 (germline): MNHEY, SMNVEV (reference sequence). The DNA for the CDR3 is TGTGCCAGCAGTCCCAACAGGGGGCCAACTGAAGCTTTCTTA. It codes for CASSPNRGPTEAFL.

This clonotype showed up just a few times. V and J are TRBV18 and TRBJ1-2; weak D call: TRBD1 (5 bases). This CDR3 contains 14 residues. Germline lookup yields CDR1 KGHSH and CDR2 LQKENI. V lost 6 bases and J 6 bases, leaving 17 bases between the germline ends. CDR3 residues: CASSRTGGANGYTF. CDR3 DNA: TGTGCCAGCTCCCGAACCGGGGGAGCGAATGGCTACACCTTC. The whole variable domain, remainder taken from reference TRBV18 and TRBJ1-2, is NAGVMQNPRHLVRRRGQEARLRCSPMKGHSHVYWYRQLPEEGLKFMVYLQKENIIDESGMPKERFSAEFPKEGPSILRIQQVVRGDSAAYFCASSRTGGANGYTFGSGTRLTVV.

This clonotype came up many times. This rearrangement joins TRBV6-1 to TRBJ2-7; a weak D match, TRBD1 (6 bases). This CDR3 comprises 15 residues. Trimming removed 1 base from V and 0 bases from J, with 10 bases in between. In germline, CDR1 is MNHNS, CDR2 SASEGT. The CDR3 region is CASSEEQGGSYEQYV. The CDR3 coding sequence is TGTGCCAGCAGTGAAGAACAGGGTGGCTCCTACGAGCAGTACGTC.